One TCR beta chain is described in this entry. This CDR3 region has 14 residues. Trimming at V came to 4 bases and at J to 3 bases, leaving 4 bases not matched to a gene. CDR1 SQVTM and CDR2 ANQGSEA come from the germline V gene. This entry is derived from a study of control samples from healthy donors and cancer patients. Produced via immunoSEQ multiplex PCR; TCRdb's table is partial and in-frame only. The sample contains about 98,000 clones, 82% of which appear only once. The receptor comes from a man aged 60 to 69 in good health. The sample comprised blood. The chain uses TRBV29-1 and TRBJ2-1, with 9 bases lining up with TRBD2. The CDR3 protein is CSVAIAGDYNEQFF. As DNA, the CDR3 is TGCAGCGTTGCGATAGCGGGGGACTACAATGAGCAGTTCTTC.